This T cell receptor (beta chain) emerged from a study of blood T cell repertoires in COVID-19. Study background: From the United States, Italy and Spain came samples of acute and convalescent COVID-19. T cells, B-cell-depleted T cells, or PBMCs supplied cDNA or gDNA.

The V gene's germline CDR1 is SGHNT and CDR2 YYREEE (reference sequence). The CDR3 extends over 13 amino acids. V shed 4 bases and J shed 1 base, with 8 bases lying between them. Using immunoSEQ multiplex PCR, the repertoire was profiled, and TCRdb retains in-frame clones only, with some absent. Altogether about 120,000 clones are present, under 90% being singletons, with the ten largest covering about 4.5%. The source material was peripheral blood. This TCR was recovered from a woman between 65 and 79 years old with acute or convalescent COVID-19. V is TRBV5-4 and J is TRBJ2-5; tentatively, D is TRBD2 (6 bases). Written as DNA, the CDR3 is TGTGCCAGCAGCCGGGACTCCCAAGAGACCCAGTACTTC. It encodes CASSRDSQETQYF.